The T cell receptor (beta chain) under discussion was sequenced for a study of blood T cell repertoires in COVID-19. The wider study: The origin of the acute and convalescent COVID-19 samples was the United States, Italy and Spain.

Ages ranged from about 18 to 89 years, with residence in 24 US areas. Two negative PCRs, clearance, or symptom resolution were required of recovered Cohort 3 donors. Original analysis: Reference gene primer amplification yielded estimated nucleated cell counts. Sequencing was performed with immunoSEQ multiplex PCR; in TCRdb, only in-frame clones are kept and a portion is missing. Clone size and V and J calls were adopted from that table, with D and trimming inferred from the DNA. This sample carries about 170,000 clones, 89% of them seen once, and the ten largest clones take roughly 0.82%. This CDR3 is 18 amino acids long. J was trimmed by 2 bases and V by 2 bases; bases with no gene match: 13. Germline CDR1 and CDR2: LGHNA and YSLEER.

This sequence joins TRBV4-3 and TRBJ2-3; 7 positions agree with TRBD1. The sequenced sample was PBMCs or T cells enriched from blood (not recorded which). The TCR originated in a woman younger than 35 who had recovered from COVID-19. The CDR3 sequence: CASSQSSVRDSFTDTQYF. In nucleotides, the CDR3 is TGCGCCAGCAGCCAATCGTCGGTACGGGACAGCTTCACAGATACGCAGTATTTT.